The sequence of this T cell receptor (beta chain) was determined in a study of blood T cell repertoires in COVID-19. Study information: COVID-19 samples, acute and convalescent, were from the United States, Italy and Spain. T cells, B-cell-depleted T cells, or PBMCs provided the cDNA or gDNA that served as material.

V gave up 2 bases and J gave up 3 bases, with 16 bases separating them. Germline V CDR1 and CDR2: LGHDT, YNNKEL (reference sequence). The CDR3 sequence is 16 residues long. Authors' analysis steps: Amplified reference gene primers provided the basis for estimating nucleated cell counts. Assay used: immunoSEQ multiplex PCR; TCRdb lists only in-frame clones, some missing. V, J and clone size derive from that table, while D and trimming were established from the DNA sequence. This repertoire shows approximately 50,000 clones, 90% found once; its top ten account for 3.9%. The chain combines TRBV3-1 (or the pseudogene TRBV3-2) with TRBJ1-2; no clear D. Sequenced material: peripheral blood. This receptor was obtained from a human donor in a cohort sampled during active COVID-19. The CDR3 bases are TGTGCCAGCAGCCAACTTCGGGAGGTAGCCTACTATGGCTACACCTTC. Its translation is CASSQLREVAYYGYTF.